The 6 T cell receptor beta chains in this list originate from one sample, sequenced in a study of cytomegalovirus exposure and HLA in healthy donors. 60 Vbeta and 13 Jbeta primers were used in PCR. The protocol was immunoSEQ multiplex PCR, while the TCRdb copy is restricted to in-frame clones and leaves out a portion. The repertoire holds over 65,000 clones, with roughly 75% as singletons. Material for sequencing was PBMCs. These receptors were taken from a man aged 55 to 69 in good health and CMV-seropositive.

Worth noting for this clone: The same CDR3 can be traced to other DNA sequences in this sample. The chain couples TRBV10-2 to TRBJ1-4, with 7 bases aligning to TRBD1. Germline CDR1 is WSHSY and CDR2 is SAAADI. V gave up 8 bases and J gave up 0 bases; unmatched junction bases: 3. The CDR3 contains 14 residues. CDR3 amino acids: CASRDRTTNEKLFF. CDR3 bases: TGCGCCAGCCGGGACAGAACAACTAATGAAAAACTGTTTTTT.

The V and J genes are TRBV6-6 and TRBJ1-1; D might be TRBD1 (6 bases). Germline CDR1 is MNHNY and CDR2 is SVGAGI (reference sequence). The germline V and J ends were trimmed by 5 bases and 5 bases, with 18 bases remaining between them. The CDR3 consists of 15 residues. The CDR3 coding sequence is TGTGCCAGCAGTGGAACAGGGACGAGGAGGACTGAAGCTTTCTTT. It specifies CASSGTGTRRTEAFF.

CDR3 DNA: TGTGCCAGCACCCTAGCGGGAGGGCCGTACGAGCAGTACTTC. This codes for CASTLAGGPYEQYF. The J gene is TRBJ2-7, the V gene TRBV28, with 12 nucleotides matching TRBD2. The length of the CDR3 is 14 residues. The ends lost 7 bases at V and 4 bases at J; junction bases unmatched: 5. The germline V gene encodes CDR1 MDHEN and CDR2 SYDVKM.

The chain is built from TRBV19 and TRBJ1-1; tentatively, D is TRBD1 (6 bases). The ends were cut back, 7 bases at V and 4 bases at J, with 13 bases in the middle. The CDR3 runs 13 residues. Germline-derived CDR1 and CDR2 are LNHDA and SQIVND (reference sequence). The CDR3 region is CASTGTSRTEAFF. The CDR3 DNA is TGTGCCAGTACCGGGACATCCCGCACTGAAGCTTTCTTT.

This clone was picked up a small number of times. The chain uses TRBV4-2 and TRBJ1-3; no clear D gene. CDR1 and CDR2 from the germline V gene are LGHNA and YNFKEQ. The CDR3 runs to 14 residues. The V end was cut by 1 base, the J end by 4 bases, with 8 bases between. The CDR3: CASSQGTGGNTIYF. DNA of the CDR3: TGTGCCAGCAGCCAAGGGACTGGGGGAAACACCATATATTTT.

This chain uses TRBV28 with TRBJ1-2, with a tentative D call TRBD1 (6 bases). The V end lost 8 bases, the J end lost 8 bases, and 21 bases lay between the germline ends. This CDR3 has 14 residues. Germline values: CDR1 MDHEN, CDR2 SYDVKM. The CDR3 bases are TGTGCCAGCGTAAGGGGGAGTGAGTGTTCGGGCTACACCTTC. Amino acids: CASVRGSECSGYTF.